This T cell receptor (beta chain) is drawn from a study of beta chain features in type 1 diabetes. Looking at the study overall: Healthy donors resembled patients in age, gender and cell yields.

Investigators reverse transcribed all isolated RNA, so they sequenced expressed TCRB transcripts. Naive, central memory and regulatory T cell samples yielded around 3.5 million reads on average. Here immunoSEQ multiplex PCR was the method, and the copy in TCRdb shows in-frame clones only, minus some. The table has about 240,000 clones, more than 11% seen once. The study, taken as a whole, reports: Here, the possible influence of HLA type (on TCRB rearrangement) remained unresolved. Shorter TCRB CDR3s, moderately but significantly so, marked every one of the four CD4+ subsets in Type 1 diabetes patients. cDNA-based reads could over-represent cells with high TCR expression.

Regarding this clone: Its antigen is not known.

Germline CDR1 and CDR2: SNHLY and FYNNEI. CDR3 size: 15 residues. Trimming left V 4 bases short and J 6 bases short, with 16 bases between. Sequenced sample: naive CD4+ T cells from blood. The TCR comes from a young man with type 1 diabetes. The J gene is TRBJ1-5, the V gene TRBV2; D call uncertain. The CDR3 loop reads CASSAAGRGGQPQHF. CDR3 bases: TGTGCCAGCAGTGCCGCCGGGAGAGGAGGTCAGCCCCAGCATTTT.